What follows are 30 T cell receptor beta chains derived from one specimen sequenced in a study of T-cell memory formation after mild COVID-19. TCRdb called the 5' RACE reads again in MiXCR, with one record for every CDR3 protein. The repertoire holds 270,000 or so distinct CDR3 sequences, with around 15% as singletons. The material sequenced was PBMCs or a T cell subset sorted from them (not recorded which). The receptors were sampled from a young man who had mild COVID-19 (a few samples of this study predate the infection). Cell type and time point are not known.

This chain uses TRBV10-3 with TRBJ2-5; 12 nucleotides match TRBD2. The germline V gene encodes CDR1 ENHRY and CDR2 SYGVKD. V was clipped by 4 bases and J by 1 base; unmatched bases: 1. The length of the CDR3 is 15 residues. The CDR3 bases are TGTGCCATCAGTGCTAGCGGGGGGGCCCAAGAGACCCAGTACTTC. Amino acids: CAISASGGAQETQYF.

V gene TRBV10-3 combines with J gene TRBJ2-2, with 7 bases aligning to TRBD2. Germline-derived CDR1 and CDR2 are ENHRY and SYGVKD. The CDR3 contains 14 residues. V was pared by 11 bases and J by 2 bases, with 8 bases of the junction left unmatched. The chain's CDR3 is CAVGGVPNTGELFF. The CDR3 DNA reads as TGTGCCGTGGGAGGGGTTCCTAACACCGGGGAGCTGTTTTTT.

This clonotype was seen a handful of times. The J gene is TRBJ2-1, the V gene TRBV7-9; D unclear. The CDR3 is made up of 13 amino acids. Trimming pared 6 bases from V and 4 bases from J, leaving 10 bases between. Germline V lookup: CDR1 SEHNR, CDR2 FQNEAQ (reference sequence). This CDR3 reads CASRVLEYNEQFF. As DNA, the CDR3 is TGTGCCAGCAGGGTTCTCGAGTACAATGAGCAGTTCTTC.

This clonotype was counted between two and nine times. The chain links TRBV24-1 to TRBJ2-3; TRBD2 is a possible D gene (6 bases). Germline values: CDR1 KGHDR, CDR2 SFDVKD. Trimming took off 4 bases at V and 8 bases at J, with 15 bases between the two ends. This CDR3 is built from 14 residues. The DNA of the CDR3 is TGTGCCACCAGTGACCCCGGGGGAGGAGGTACGCAGTATTTT. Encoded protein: CATSDPGGGGTQYF.

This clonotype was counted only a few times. CDR3 region: CASSPTDSSYGYTF. Here the CDR3 DNA reads TGTGCCAGCTCACCAACCGACAGTTCCTATGGCTACACCTTC. The rearrangement joins TRBV18 to TRBJ1-2, with D possibly TRBD1 on 5 matching bases. The CDR3 totals 14 residues. Germline V gene data show CDR1 as KGHSH and CDR2 as LQKENI. V lost 2 bases to trimming and J lost 4 bases, with 11 bases between them.

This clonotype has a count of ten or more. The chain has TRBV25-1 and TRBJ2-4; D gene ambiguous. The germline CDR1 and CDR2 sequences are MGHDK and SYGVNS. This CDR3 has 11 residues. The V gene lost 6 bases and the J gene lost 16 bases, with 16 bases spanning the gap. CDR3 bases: TGTGCCAGCAGAAGGGCCGCAAAAGTCTACTTC. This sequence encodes CASRRAAKVYF.

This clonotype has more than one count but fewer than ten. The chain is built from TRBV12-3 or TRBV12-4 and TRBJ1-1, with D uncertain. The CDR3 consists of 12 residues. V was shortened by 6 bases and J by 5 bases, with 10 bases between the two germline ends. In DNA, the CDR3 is TGTGCCAGCAGGGAATCACGGACTGAAGCTTTCTTT. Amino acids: CASRESRTEAFF.

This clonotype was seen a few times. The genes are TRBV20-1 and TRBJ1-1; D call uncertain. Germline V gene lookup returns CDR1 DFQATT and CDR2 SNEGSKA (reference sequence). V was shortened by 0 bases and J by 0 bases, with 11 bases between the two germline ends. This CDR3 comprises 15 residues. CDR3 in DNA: TGCAGTGCTAGAGATCTCGAGGGTATGAACACTGAAGCTTTCTTT. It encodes CSARDLEGMNTEAFF.

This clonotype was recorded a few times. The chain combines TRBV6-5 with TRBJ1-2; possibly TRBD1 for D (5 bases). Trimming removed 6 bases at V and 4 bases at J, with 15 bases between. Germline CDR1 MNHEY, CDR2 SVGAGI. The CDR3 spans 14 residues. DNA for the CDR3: TGTGCCAGCAGCCCCCCGGGGCTAGGCTATGGCTACACCTTC. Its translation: CASSPPGLGYGYTF.

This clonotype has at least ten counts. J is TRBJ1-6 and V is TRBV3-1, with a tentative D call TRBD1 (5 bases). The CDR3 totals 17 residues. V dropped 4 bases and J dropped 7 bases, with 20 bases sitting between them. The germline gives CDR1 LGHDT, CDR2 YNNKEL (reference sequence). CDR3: CASSLSPPPGQNSPLHF. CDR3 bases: TGTGCCAGCAGCCTTAGCCCCCCCCCGGGGCAAAATTCACCCCTCCACTTT.

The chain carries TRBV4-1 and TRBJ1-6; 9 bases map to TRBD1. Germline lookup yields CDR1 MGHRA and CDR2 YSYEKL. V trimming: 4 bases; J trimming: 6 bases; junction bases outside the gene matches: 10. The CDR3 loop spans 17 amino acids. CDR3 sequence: CASSPGGTGTTNSPLHF. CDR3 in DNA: TGCGCCAGCAGCCCGGGGGGGACAGGGACGACTAATTCACCCCTCCACTTT.

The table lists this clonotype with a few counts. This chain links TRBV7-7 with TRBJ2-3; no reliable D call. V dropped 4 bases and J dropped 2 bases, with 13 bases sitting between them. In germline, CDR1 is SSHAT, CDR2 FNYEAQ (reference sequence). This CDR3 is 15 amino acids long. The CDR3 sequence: CASSSFSPNTDTQYF. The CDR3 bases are TGTGCCAGCAGCTCCTTTAGCCCTAACACAGATACGCAGTATTTT.

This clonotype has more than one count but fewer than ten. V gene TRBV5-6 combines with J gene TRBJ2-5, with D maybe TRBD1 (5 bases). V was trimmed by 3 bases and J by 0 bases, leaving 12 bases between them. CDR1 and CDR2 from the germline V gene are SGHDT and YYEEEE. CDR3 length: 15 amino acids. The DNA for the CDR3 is TGTGCCAGCAGCTCGACAGAGATGTACCAAGAGACCCAGTACTTC. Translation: CASSSTEMYQETQYF.

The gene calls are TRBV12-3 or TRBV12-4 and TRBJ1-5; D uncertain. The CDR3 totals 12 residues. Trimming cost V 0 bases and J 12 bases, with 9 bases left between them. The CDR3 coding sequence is TGTGCCAGCAGTTTAGCGGCGGCACTCCAGCATTTT. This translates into CASSLAAALQHF.

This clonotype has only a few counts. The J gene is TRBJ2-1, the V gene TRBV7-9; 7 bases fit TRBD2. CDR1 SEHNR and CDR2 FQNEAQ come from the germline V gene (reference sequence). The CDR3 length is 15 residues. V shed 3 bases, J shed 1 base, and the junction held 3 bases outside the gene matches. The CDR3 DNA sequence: TGTGCCAGCAGCTTTCTAGCGGCATCCTACAATGAGCAGTTCTTC. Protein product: CASSFLAASYNEQFF.

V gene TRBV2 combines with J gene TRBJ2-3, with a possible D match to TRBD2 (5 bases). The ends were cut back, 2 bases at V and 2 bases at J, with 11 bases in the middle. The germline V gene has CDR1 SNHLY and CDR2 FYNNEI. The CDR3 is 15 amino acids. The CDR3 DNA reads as TGTGCCAGCAGTGAAACGGTGGGAGACACAGATACGCAGTATTTT. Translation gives CASSETVGDTDTQYF. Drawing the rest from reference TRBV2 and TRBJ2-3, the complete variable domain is EPEVTQTPSHQVTQMGQEVILRCVPISNHLYFYWYRQILGQKVEFLVSFYNNEISEKSEIFDDQFSVERPDGSNFTLKIRSTKLEDSAMYFCASSETVGDTDTQYFGPGTRLTVL.

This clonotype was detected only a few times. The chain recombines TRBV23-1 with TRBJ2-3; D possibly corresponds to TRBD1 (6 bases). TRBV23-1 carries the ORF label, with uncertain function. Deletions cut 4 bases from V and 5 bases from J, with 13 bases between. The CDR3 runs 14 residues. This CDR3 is CASSPNREIDTQYF. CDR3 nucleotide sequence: TGCGCCAGCAGTCCTAACAGGGAAATAGATACGCAGTATTTT.

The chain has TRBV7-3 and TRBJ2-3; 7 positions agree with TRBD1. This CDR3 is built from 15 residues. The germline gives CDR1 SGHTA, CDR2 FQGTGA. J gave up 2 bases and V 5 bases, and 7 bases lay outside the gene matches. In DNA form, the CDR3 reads TGTGCCAGCAGCACGACAGGGTCCCCCACAGATACGCAGTATTTT. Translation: CASSTTGSPTDTQYF.

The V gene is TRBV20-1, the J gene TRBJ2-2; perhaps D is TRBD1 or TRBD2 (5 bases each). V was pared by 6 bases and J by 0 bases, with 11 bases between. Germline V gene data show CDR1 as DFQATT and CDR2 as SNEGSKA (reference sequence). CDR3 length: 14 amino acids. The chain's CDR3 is CSAKGDANTGELFF. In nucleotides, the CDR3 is TGCAGTGCCAAAGGGGACGCGAACACCGGGGAGCTGTTTTTT.

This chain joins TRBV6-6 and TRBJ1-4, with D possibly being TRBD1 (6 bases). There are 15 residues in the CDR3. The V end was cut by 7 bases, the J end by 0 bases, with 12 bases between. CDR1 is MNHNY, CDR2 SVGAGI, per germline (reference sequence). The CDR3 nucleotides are TGTGCCAGCATTGGGGGGCATGCAACTAATGAAAAACTGTTTTTT. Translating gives CASIGGHATNEKLFF.

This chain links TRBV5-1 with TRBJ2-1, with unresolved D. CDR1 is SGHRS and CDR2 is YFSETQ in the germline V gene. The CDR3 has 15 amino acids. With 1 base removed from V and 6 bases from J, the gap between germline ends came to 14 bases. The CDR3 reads CASSLYLEGPNEQFF. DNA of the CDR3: TGCGCCAGCAGCTTGTATCTAGAAGGGCCCAATGAGCAGTTCTTC.

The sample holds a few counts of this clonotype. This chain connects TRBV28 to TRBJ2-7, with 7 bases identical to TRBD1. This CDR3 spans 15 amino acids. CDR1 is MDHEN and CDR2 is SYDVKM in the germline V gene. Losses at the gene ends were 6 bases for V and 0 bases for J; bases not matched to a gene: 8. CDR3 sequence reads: CASSQQGQSSYEQYV. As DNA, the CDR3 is TGTGCCAGCAGCCAACAGGGGCAGAGCTCCTACGAGCAGTACGTC.

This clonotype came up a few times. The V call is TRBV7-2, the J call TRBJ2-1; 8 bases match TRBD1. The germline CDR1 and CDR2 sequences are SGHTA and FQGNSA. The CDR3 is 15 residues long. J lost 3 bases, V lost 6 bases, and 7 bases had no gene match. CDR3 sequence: CASRYDRGGYNEQFF. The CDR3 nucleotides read TGTGCCAGCAGATACGACAGGGGCGGCTACAATGAGCAGTTCTTC.

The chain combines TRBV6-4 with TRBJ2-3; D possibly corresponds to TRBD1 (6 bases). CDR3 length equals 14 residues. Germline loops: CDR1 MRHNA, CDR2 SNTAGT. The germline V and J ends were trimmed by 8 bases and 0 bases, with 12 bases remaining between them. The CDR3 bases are TGTGCCAGCGCGACAGGATTTAGCACAGATACGCAGTATTTT. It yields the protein CASATGFSTDTQYF.

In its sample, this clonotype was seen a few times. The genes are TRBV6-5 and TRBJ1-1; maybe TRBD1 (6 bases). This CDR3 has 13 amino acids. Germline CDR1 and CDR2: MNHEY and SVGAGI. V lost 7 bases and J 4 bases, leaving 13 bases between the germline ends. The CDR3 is CASNLGGATEAFF. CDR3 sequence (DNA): TGTGCCAGCAACCTTGGGGGGGCCACTGAAGCTTTCTTT.

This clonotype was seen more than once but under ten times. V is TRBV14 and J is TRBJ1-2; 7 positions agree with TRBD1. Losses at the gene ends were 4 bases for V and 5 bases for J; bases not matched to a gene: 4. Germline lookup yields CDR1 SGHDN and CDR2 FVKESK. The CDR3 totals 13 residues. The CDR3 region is CASSPRTGYGYTF. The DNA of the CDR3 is TGTGCCAGCAGCCCCCGGACAGGTTATGGCTACACCTTC.

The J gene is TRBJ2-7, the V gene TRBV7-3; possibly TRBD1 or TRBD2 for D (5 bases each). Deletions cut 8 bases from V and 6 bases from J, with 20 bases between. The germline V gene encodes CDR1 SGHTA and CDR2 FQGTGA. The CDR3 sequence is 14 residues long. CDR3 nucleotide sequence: TGTGCCAGCGCCCTCGGGACCTCCCCGGGCGAGCAGTACTTC. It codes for CASALGTSPGEQYF.

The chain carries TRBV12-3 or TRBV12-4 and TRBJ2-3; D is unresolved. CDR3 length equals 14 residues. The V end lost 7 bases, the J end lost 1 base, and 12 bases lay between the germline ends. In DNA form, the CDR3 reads TGTGCCAGCACTCGGACGACGGGCACAGATACGCAGTATTTT. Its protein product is CASTRTTGTDTQYF.

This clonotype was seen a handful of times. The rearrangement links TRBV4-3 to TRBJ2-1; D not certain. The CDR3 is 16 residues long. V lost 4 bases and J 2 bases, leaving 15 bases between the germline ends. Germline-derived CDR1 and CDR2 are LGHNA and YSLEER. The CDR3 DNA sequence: TGCGCCAGCAGCCCCTCGGGCAGGAGAGCCTACAATGAGCAGTTCTTC. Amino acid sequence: CASSPSGRRAYNEQFF.

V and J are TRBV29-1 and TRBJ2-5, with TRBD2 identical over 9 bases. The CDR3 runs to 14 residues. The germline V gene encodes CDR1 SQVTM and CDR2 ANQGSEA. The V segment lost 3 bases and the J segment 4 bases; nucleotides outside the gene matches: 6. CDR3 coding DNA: TGCAGCGTTGATGGGGGTAGCGGGGGAGAGACCCAGTACTTC. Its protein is CSVDGGSGGETQYF. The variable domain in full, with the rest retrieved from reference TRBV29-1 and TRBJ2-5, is SAVISQKPSRDICQRGTSLTIQCQVDSQVTMMFWYRQQPGQSLTLIATANQGSEATYESGFVIDKFPISRPNLTFSTLTVSNMSPEDSSIYLCSVDGGSGGETQYFGPGTRLLVL.